Sequencing of this TCR beta chain was carried out in a study of cytomegalovirus exposure and HLA in healthy donors. 60 Vbeta and 13 Jbeta primers were used in PCR. Data came from immunoSEQ multiplex PCR; TCRdb stores just in-frame clones and leaves some out. Of 110,000 to 150,000 clones in the sample, about 76% were seen once. The CDR3 totals 13 residues. Germline CDR1 reads SGHRS; CDR2 reads YFSETQ. Trimming pared 4 bases from V and 6 bases from J, leaving 11 bases between. Sequencing was done on a sample of PBMCs. The TCR was taken from a male donor in good health and CMV-seronegative. The rearrangement uses TRBV5-1 and TRBJ1-5, with D uncertain. CDR3 region: CASSADFGQPQHF. CDR3 nucleotides: TGCGCCAGCAGCGCGGATTTTGGTCAGCCCCAGCATTTT.